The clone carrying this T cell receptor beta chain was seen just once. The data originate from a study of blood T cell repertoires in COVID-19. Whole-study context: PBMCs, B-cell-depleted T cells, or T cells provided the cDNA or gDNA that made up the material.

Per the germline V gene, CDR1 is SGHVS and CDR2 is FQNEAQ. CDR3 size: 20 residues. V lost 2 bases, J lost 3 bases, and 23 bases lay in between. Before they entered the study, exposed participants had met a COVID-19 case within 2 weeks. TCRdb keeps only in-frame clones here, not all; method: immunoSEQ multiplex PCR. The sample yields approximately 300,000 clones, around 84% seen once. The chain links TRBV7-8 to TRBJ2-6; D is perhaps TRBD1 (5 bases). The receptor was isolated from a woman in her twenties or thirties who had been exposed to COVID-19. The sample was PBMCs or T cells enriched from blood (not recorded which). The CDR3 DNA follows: TGTGCCAGCAGCTTATTGTTACAGGCTGAGTCCCTACGTGGGGCCAACGTCCTGACTTTC. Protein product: CASSLLLQAESLRGANVLTF.